The clone carrying this T cell receptor (beta chain) has just a few counts. Its cognate antigen is unknown. The data belong to a study of early T cells in non-severe SARS-CoV-2 infection. CDR1 and CDR2 (germline): SGHTA, FQGTGA. The V end lost 3 bases, the J end lost 3 bases, and 9 bases lay between the germline ends. CDR3 length equals 14 residues. Unique molecular identifier tags were affixed to discrete cDNA molecules. TCRdb ran MiXCR on the 5' RACE reads and lists one entry per CDR3 protein. The sample includes tens of thousands of distinct CDR3 sequences, more than 12% seen only once; the top ten take 3.9%. Study-wide results and caveats: VDJdb-based matching was biased toward anti-spike CD8 responses and missed private and CD4 specificities.

The input for sequencing was whole blood, taken at baseline. This clonotype was obtained from an adult who was a healthcare worker with PCR-confirmed SARS-CoV-2 infection or an uninfected control (not recorded which). The V gene is TRBV7-3, the J gene TRBJ2-1, with D possibly being TRBD2 (5 bases). For the CDR3, the DNA is TGTGCCAGCAGCTTGGGCAGCGGCTACAATGAGCAGTTCTTC. Residues: CASSLGSGYNEQFF. Using reference TRBV7-3 and TRBJ2-1 for the parts outside the CDR3, the full variable domain is GAGVSQTPSNKVTEKGKYVELRCDPISGHTALYWYRQSLGQGPEFLIYFQGTGAADDSGLPNDRFFAVRPEGSVSTLKIQRTERGDSAVYLCASSLGSGYNEQFFGPGTRLTVL.